Following are 7 T cell receptor beta chains from one sample sequenced in a study of T cell responses to AZD1222 COVID-19 vaccine. The assay was immunoSEQ multiplex PCR, and TCRdb's table has in-frame clones only and misses some. Among about 170,000 clones listed, 75% to 90% were seen once. Sequencing was performed on peripheral blood, taken on day 0 of AZD1222 vaccination. The receptors derive from an adult in good health.

The CDR3 DNA is TGTGCCAGCAGTGAAACAGCTTACTCCTACGAGCAGTACGTC. Translated, it gives CASSETAYSYEQYV. V is TRBV6-1 and J is TRBJ2-7; D is unresolved. The germline CDR1 and CDR2 sequences are MNHNS and SASEGT. V gave up 2 bases and J gave up 0 bases, with 8 bases separating them. The CDR3 sequence is 14 residues long.

This chain connects TRBV15 to TRBJ1-4; D not certain. Trimming removed 6 bases from V and 0 bases from J, with 8 bases in between. From germline, CDR1 is LNHNV and CDR2 YYDKDF (reference sequence). The CDR3 runs 14 residues. The CDR3 sequence: CATRSAATNEKLFF. For the CDR3, the DNA is TGTGCCACCAGAAGCGCCGCAACTAATGAAAAACTGTTTTTT.

This sequence joins TRBV6-2 or TRBV6-3 and TRBJ1-1, with 7 positions matching TRBD1. Germline loops: CDR1 MNHEY, CDR2 SVGEGT. The V gene end was trimmed by 6 bases and the J gene end by 0 bases; junction bases not matched to a gene: 4. The CDR3 covers 14 residues. The chain's CDR3 is CASSQGDLNTEAFF. For the CDR3, the DNA is TGTGCCAGCAGCCAGGGGGATTTGAACACTGAAGCTTTCTTT.

The chain has TRBV10-3 and TRBJ2-1, with 13 bases identical to TRBD2. CDR3 length equals 14 residues. Germline V gene data show CDR1 as ENHRY and CDR2 as SYGVKD. The trim removed 6 bases at V and 9 bases at J, leaving 5 bases unmatched. The CDR3 loop reads CAIRGLAGVVEQFF. The CDR3 bases are TGTGCCATCAGAGGACTAGCGGGGGTTGTTGAGCAGTTCTTC.

The V gene is TRBV30, the J gene TRBJ1-2, with a weak D call TRBD1 (5 bases). This CDR3 is built from 12 residues. Germline V CDR1 and CDR2: GTSNPN, SVGIG (reference sequence). Trimming stripped 3 bases from V and 14 bases from J, with 19 bases between. CDR3: CAWRSYPRGGTF. CDR3 coding DNA: TGTGCCTGGAGATCCTACCCCCGGGGGGGGACCTTC.

The DNA for the CDR3 is TGTGCCAGCAGAACTTGGCGGCCCCTAACAGAGGTTACTGAAGCTTTCTTT. Its protein product is CASRTWRPLTEVTEAFF. The V gene is TRBV28, the J gene TRBJ1-1; the D is unclear. The CDR3 runs 17 residues. Germline CDR1 reads MDHEN; CDR2 reads SYDVKM. The V and J ends lost 6 bases and 5 bases respectively, with 25 bases between them.

This clone appeared a single time. V gene TRBV6-2 or TRBV6-3 combines with J gene TRBJ2-1, with TRBD1 identical over 7 bases. The junction had 7 bases not matched to a gene; V was cut back by 2 bases and J by 0 bases. CDR1 is MNHEY, CDR2 SVGEGT, per germline. The CDR3 is made up of 17 amino acids. The CDR3 nucleotides are TGTGCCAGCAGTTACCAGCCGGGACAGAGCTCCTACAATGAGCAGTTCTTC. Amino acid sequence: CASSYQPGQSSYNEQFF.